This T cell receptor beta chain was sequenced for a study of identical twins. Notes on the study in general: Insertion counts were lower in abundant cord blood beta clonotypes, a trend that memory repertoires did not show. Twin pairs had excess sharing that was weaker in beta out-of-frame sequences. Cross-sectional statistical analysis, not tracking of the same donors, underpinned the conclusions.

Donors uniformly comprised healthy Caucasians. One entry per CDR3 protein, called by TCRdb with MiXCR from the 5' RACE reads. The sample yields about 690,000 distinct CDR3 sequences, 5.5% to 6.5% seen once. CDR3 size: 12 residues. V lost 5 bases to trimming and J lost 1 base, with 5 bases between them. The V gene's germline CDR1 is LNHDA and CDR2 SQIVND (reference sequence). This clonotype was found once. Its antigen is not known. The chain couples TRBV19 to TRBJ2-5; D remains ambiguous. Sequenced material: naive T cells sorted from blood. The receptor was isolated from a young man in good health. DNA for the CDR3: TGTGCCAGTAGTGCATTCCAAGAGACCCAGTACTTC. This sequence encodes CASSAFQETQYF.